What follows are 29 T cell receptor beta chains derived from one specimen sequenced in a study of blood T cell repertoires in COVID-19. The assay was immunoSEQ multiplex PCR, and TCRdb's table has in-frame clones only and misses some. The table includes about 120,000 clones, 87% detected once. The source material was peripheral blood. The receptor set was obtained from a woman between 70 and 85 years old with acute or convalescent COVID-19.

DNA of the CDR3: TGTGCCAGCAGTACCGGGACAGTGAAAAACATTCAGTACTTC. Its protein product is CASSTGTVKNIQYF. The rearrangement uses TRBV28 and TRBJ2-4; 7 positions agree with TRBD1. The germline CDR1 and CDR2 sequences are MDHEN and SYDVKM. Trimming took 5 bases from V and 4 from J; bases not matched to a gene: 5. The CDR3 sequence is 14 residues long. Drawing the rest from reference TRBV28 and TRBJ2-4, the complete variable domain is DVKVTQSSRYLVKRTGEKVFLECVQDMDHENMFWYRQDPGLGLRLIYFSYDVKMKEKGDIPEGYSVSREKKERFSLILESASTNQTSMYLCASSTGTVKNIQYFGAGTRLSVL.

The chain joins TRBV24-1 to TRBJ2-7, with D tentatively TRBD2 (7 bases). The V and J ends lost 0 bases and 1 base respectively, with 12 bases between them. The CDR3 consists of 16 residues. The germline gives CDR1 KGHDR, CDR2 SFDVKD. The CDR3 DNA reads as TGTGCCACCAGTGATTTGAGGGGGGGGCCATCCTACGAGCAGTACTTC. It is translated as CATSDLRGGPSYEQYF.

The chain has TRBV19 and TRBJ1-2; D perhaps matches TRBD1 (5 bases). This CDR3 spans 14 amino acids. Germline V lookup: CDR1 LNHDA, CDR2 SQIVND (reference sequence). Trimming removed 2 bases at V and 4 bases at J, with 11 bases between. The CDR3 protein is CASSISGQPYGYTF. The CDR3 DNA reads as TGTGCCAGTAGTATATCAGGGCAGCCCTATGGCTACACCTTC.

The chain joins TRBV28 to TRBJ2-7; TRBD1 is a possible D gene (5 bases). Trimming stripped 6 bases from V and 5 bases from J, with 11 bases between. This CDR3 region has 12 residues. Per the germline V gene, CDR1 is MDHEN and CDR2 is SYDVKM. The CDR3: CASRDSRDEQYF. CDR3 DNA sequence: TGTGCCAGCAGAGATTCCAGGGACGAGCAGTACTTC. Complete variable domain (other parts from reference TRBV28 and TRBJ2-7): DVKVTQSSRYLVKRTGEKVFLECVQDMDHENMFWYRQDPGLGLRLIYFSYDVKMKEKGDIPEGYSVSREKKERFSLILESASTNQTSMYLCASRDSRDEQYFGPGTRLTVT.

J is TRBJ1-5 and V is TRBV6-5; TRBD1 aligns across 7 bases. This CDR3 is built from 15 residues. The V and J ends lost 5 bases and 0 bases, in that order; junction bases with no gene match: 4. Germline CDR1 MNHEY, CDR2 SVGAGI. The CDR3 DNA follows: TGTGCCAGCAGTCCGGGACAGAATAGCAATCAGCCCCAGCATTTT. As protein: CASSPGQNSNQPQHF.

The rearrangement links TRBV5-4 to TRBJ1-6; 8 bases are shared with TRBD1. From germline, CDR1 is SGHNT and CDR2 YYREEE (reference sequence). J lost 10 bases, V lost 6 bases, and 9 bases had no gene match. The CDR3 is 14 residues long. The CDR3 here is CASTLDRAYSPLHF. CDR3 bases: TGTGCCAGCACCCTGGACAGGGCTTACTCACCCCTCCACTTT.

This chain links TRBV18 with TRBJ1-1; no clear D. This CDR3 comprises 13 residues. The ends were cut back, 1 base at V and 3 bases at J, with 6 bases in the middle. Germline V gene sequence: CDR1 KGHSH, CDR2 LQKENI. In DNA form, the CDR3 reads TGTGCCAGCTCACCACGTACAGACACTGAAGCTTTCTTT. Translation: CASSPRTDTEAFF.

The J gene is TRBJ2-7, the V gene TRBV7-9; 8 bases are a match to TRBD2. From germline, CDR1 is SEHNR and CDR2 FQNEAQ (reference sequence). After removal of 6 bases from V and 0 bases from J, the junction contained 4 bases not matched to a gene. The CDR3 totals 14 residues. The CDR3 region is CASREAGGSYEQYF. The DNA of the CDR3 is TGTGCCAGCAGAGAGGCGGGGGGCTCCTACGAGCAGTACTTC.

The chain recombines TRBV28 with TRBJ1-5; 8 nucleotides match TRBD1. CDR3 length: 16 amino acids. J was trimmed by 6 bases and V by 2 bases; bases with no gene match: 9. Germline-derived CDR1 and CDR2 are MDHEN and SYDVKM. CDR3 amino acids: CASSLGGQGARQPQHF. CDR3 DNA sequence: TGTGCCAGCAGTTTAGGGGGTCAGGGGGCACGTCAGCCCCAGCATTTT.

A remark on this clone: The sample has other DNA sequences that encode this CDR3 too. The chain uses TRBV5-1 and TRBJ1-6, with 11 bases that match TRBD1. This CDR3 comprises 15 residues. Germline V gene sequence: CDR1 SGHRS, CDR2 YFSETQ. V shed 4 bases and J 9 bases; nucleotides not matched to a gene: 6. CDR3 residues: CASSPGQGVSSPLHF. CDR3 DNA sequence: TGCGCCAGCAGCCCGGGACAGGGGGTGAGTTCACCCCTCCACTTT.

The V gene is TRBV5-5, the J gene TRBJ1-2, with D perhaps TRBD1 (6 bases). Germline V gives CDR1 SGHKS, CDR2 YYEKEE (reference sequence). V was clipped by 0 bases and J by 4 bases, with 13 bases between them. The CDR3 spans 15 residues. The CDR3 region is CASSLGDNYPYGYTF. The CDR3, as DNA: TGTGCCAGCAGCTTGGGGGACAACTACCCCTATGGCTACACCTTC. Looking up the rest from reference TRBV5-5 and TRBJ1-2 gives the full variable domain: DAGVTQSPTHLIKTRGQQVTLRCSPISGHKSVSWYQQVLGQGPQFIFQYYEKEERGRGNFPDRFSARQFPNYSSELNVNALLLGDSALYLCASSLGDNYPYGYTFGSGTRLTVV.

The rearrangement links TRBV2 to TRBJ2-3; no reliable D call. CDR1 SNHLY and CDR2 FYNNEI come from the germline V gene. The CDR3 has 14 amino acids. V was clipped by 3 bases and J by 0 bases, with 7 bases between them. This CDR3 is CASSEASSTDTQYF. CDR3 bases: TGTGCCAGCAGTGAGGCCAGTAGCACAGATACGCAGTATTTT.

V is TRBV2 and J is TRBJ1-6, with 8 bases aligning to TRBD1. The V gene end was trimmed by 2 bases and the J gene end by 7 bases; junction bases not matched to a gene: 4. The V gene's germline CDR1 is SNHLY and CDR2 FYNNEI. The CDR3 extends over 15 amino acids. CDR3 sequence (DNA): TGTGCCAGCAGTGAAAGCACAGGGGGAAATTCACCCCTCCACTTT. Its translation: CASSESTGGNSPLHF.

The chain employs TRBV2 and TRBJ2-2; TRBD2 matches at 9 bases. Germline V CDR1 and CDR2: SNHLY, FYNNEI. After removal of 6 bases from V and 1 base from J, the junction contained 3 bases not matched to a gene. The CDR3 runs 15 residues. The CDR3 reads CASSRLAVNTGELFF. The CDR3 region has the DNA TGTGCCAGCAGCAGACTAGCGGTGAACACCGGGGAGCTGTTTTTT.

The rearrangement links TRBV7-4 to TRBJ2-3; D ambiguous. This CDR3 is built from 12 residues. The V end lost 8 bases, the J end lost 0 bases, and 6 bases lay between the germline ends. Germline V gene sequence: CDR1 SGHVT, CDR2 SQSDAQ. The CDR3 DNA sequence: TGTGCCAGCGGCCATAGCACAGATACGCAGTATTTT. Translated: CASGHSTDTQYF.

The CDR3 is CASSRGEASGNTIYF. The CDR3 DNA reads TGTGCCAGCTCACGAGGGGAGGCCTCTGGAAACACCATATATTTT. The chain is built from TRBV18 and TRBJ1-3; TRBD1 is a possible D gene (5 bases). V dropped 4 bases and J dropped 0 bases, with 10 bases sitting between them. Germline V gene lookup returns CDR1 KGHSH and CDR2 LQKENI. The CDR3 runs 15 residues.

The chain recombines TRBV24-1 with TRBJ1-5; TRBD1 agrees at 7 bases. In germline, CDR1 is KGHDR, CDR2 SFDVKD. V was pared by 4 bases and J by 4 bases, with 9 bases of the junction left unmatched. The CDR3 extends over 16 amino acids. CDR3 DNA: TGTGCCACCAGTGAATCGGGACAGCCGTCTAATCAGCCCCAGCATTTT. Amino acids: CATSESGQPSNQPQHF.

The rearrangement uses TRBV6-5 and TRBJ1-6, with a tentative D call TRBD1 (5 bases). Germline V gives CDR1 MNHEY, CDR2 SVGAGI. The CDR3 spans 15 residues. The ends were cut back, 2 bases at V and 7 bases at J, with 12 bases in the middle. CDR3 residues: CASSYRDYDNSPLHF. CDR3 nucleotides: TGTGCCAGCAGTTACAGGGACTATGACAATTCACCCCTCCACTTT.

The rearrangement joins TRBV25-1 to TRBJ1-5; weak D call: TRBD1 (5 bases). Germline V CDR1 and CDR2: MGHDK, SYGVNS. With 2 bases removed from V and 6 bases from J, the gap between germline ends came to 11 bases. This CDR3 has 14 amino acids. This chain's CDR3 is CASSERRDGQPQHF. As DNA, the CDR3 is TGTGCCAGCAGTGAACGCAGGGATGGTCAGCCCCAGCATTTT.

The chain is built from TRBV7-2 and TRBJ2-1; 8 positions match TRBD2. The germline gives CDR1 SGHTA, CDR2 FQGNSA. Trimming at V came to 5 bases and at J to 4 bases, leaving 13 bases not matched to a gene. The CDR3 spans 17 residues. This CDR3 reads CASSVSATSAGYNEQFF. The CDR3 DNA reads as TGTGCCAGCAGCGTAAGTGCGACTAGCGCTGGGTACAATGAGCAGTTCTTC.

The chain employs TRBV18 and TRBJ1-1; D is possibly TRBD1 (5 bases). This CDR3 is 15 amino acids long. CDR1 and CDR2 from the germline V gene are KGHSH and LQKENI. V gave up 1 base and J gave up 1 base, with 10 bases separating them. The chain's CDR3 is CASSPRRTQNTEAFF. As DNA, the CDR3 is TGTGCCAGCTCACCACGGCGGACACAGAACACTGAAGCTTTCTTT. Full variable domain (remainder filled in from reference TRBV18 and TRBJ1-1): NAGVMQNPRHLVRRRGQEARLRCSPMKGHSHVYWYRQLPEEGLKFMVYLQKENIIDESGMPKERFSAEFPKEGPSILRIQQVVRGDSAAYFCASSPRRTQNTEAFFGQGTRLTVV.

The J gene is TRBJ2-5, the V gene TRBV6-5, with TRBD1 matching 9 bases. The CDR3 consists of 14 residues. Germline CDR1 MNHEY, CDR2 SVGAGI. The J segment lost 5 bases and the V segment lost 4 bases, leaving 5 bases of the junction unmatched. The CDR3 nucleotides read TGTGCCAGCAGTTTAGGGACAGGGCGGGAGACCCAGTACTTC. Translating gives CASSLGTGRETQYF.

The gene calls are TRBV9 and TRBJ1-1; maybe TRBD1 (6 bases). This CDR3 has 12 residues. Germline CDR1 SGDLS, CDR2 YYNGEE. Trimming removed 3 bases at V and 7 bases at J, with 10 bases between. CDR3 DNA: TGTGCCAGCAGCGAACAGGGTGATGAAGCTTTCTTT. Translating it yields CASSEQGDEAFF.

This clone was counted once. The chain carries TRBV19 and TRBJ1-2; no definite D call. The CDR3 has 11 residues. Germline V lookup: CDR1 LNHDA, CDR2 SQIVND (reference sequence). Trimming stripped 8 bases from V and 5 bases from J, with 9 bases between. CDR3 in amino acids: CASDSVYGYTF. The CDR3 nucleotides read TGTGCCAGTGATTCAGTTTATGGCTACACCTTC. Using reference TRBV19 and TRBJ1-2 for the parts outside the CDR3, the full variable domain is DGGITQSPKYLFRKEGQNVTLSCEQNLNHDAMYWYRQDPGQGLRLIYYSQIVNDFQKGDIAEGYSVSREKKESFPLTVTSAQKNPTAFYLCASDSVYGYTFGSGTRLTVV.

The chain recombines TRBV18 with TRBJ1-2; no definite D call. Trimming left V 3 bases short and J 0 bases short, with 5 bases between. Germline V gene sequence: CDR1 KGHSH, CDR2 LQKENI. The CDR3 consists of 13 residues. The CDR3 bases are TGTGCCAGCTCACCTGCAGCTAACTATGGCTACACCTTC. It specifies CASSPAANYGYTF.

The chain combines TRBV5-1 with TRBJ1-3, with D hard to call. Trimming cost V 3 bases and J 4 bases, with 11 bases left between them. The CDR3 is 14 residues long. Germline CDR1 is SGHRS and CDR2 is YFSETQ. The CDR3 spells CASSSGSGGNTIYF. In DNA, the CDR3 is TGCGCCAGCAGCTCGGGGTCCGGCGGAAACACCATATATTTT.

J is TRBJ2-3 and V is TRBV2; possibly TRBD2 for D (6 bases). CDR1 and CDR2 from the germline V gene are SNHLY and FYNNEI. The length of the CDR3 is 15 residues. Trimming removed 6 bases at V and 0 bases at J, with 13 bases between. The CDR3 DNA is TGTGCCAGCAGATGGACGCGGGGTAGCACAGATACGCAGTATTTT. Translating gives CASRWTRGSTDTQYF.

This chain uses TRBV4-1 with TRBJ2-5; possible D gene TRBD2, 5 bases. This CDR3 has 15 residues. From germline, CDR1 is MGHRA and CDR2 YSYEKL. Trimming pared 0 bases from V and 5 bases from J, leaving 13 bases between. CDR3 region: CASSQDREGWETQYF. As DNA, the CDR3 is TGCGCCAGCAGCCAAGATCGTGAGGGCTGGGAGACCCAGTACTTC.

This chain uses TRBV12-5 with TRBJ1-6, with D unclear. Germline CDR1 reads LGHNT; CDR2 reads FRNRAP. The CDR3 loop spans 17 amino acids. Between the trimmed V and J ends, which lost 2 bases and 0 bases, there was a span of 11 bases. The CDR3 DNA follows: TGTGCTAGTGGTTTGTTCCCCCCGGGCTCCTATAATTCACCCCTCCACTTT. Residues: CASGLFPPGSYNSPLHF. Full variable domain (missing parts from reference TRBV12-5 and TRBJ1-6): DARVTQTPRHKVTEMGQEVTMRCQPILGHNTVFWYRQTMMQGLELLAYFRNRAPLDDSGMPKDRFSAEMPDATLATLKIQPSEPRDSAVYFCASGLFPPGSYNSPLHFGNGTRLTVT.